Shown below are 5 T cell receptor beta chains from a single sample sequenced in a study of T cell responses to AZD1222 COVID-19 vaccine. The repertoire was sequenced with immunoSEQ multiplex PCR; TCRdb's copy has only in-frame clones and lacks some. The profile covers around 160,000 clones, with approximately 78% appearing a single time and around 4.1% taken by the ten largest. The sequenced sample was peripheral blood, obtained on day 0 of MenACWY control vaccination. These receptors were taken from an adult in good health.

The chain joins TRBV5-1 to TRBJ2-3; 9 bases line up with TRBD1. Germline CDR1 is SGHRS and CDR2 is YFSETQ. V trimming: 0 bases; J trimming: 6 bases; junction bases outside the gene matches: 8. The CDR3 sequence is 16 residues long. In DNA, the CDR3 is TGCGCCAGCAGCTTGGCCAAGGACAGGGGCTCGGATACGCAGTATTTT. Its protein is CASSLAKDRGSDTQYF.

This clone was observed a single time. The chain has TRBV27 and TRBJ2-2, with D possibly TRBD2 on 5 matching bases. Trimming cost V 4 bases and J 6 bases, with 12 bases left between them. Germline V gives CDR1 MNHEY, CDR2 SMNVEV (reference sequence). This CDR3 contains 14 residues. CDR3 amino acids: CASSSQDSAGELFF. Written as DNA, the CDR3 is TGTGCCAGCAGTTCCCAGGACTCGGCCGGGGAGCTGTTTTTT.

CDR3 protein: CASSLAWTGYGYTF. The CDR3 bases are TGTGCCAGCAGCTTGGCCTGGACAGGCTATGGCTACACCTTC. V and J are TRBV5-4 and TRBJ1-2, with TRBD1 identical over 7 bases. V was clipped by 0 bases and J by 4 bases; unmatched bases: 3. Germline-derived CDR1 and CDR2 are SGHNT and YYREEE (reference sequence). There are 14 residues in the CDR3.

The chain carries TRBV19 and TRBJ1-5; D is perhaps TRBD1 (6 bases). CDR1 and CDR2 (germline): LNHDA, SQIVND (reference sequence). The V end lost 1 base, the J end lost 3 bases, and 13 bases lay between the germline ends. The CDR3 runs 16 residues. This chain's CDR3 is CASSIVYRETNQPQHF. As DNA, the CDR3 is TGTGCCAGTAGTATAGTGTACAGGGAAACCAATCAGCCCCAGCATTTT.

This clone turned up a few times. The gene calls are TRBV19 and TRBJ2-3; possible D gene TRBD2, 6 bases. Trimming left V 1 base short and J 6 bases short, with 8 bases between. Germline V gene lookup returns CDR1 LNHDA and CDR2 SQIVND (reference sequence). This CDR3 is 13 amino acids long. This CDR3 is CASSIGRADTQYF. The CDR3 DNA reads as TGTGCCAGTAGTATAGGGAGGGCTGATACGCAGTATTTT.